Presented here are 13 T cell receptor beta chains from one specimen sequenced in a study of T-cell memory formation after mild COVID-19. TCRdb recomputed calls from the 5' RACE reads with MiXCR, one row per CDR3 protein. This table holds roughly 560,000 distinct CDR3 sequences, about a fifth found once. Sample: PBMCs or a T cell subset sorted from them (not recorded which). These receptor sequences come from an adult woman who had mild COVID-19 (a few samples of this study predate the infection). Cell type and time point are not known.

V is TRBV3-1 and J is TRBJ1-5; possible D gene TRBD1, 5 bases. V dropped 5 bases and J dropped 6 bases, with 8 bases sitting between them. The CDR3 is made up of 12 amino acids. Germline values: CDR1 LGHDT, CDR2 YNNKEL (reference sequence). Here the CDR3 reads CASSRRGQPQHF. The CDR3, as DNA: TGTGCCAGCAGCAGGAGGGGTCAGCCCCAGCATTTT.

The chain combines TRBV4-3 with TRBJ2-7, with a weak D call TRBD2 (6 bases). This CDR3 region has 16 residues. Between the trimmed V and J ends, which lost 0 bases and 0 bases, there was a span of 12 bases. CDR1 is LGHNA, CDR2 YSLEER, per germline. The CDR3 here is CASSQDSGRGSYEQYF. The CDR3 bases are TGCGCCAGCAGCCAAGATAGCGGACGTGGCTCCTACGAGCAGTACTTC.

The chain is built from TRBV5-1 and TRBJ1-2, with 10 bases identical to TRBD1. Trimming at V came to 0 bases and at J to 4 bases, leaving 3 bases not matched to a gene. Per germline, CDR1 SGHRS and CDR2 YFSETQ. The CDR3 has 15 amino acids. The DNA of the CDR3 is TGCGCCAGCAGCTTGGGACAGGGGGCCGGCTATGGCTACACCTTC. Amino acids: CASSLGQGAGYGYTF.

The chain uses TRBV7-7 and TRBJ2-1; 8 bases map to TRBD1. V dropped 1 base and J dropped 9; count of bases not matched to a gene: 8. Germline V gene data show CDR1 as SSHAT and CDR2 as FNYEAQ (reference sequence). The CDR3 has 15 residues. CDR3 in amino acids: CASSLGDRGQAEQFF. The CDR3 DNA reads TGTGCCAGCAGCTTAGGTGACAGGGGTCAGGCTGAGCAGTTCTTC.

The gene calls are TRBV12-3 or TRBV12-4 and TRBJ1-5, with 9 bases fitting TRBD1. This CDR3 comprises 15 residues. V gave up 7 bases and J gave up 3 bases; unmatched junction bases: 7. The CDR3 DNA is TGTGCCAGCAACCCGACAGGGGGAATCAATCAGCCCCAGCATTTT. Translation gives CASNPTGGINQPQHF.

J is TRBJ2-3 and V is TRBV20-1, with TRBD2 identical over 8 bases. The V and J ends lost 5 bases and 1 base, in that order; junction bases with no gene match: 5. The CDR3 consists of 14 residues. Germline CDR1 reads DFQATT; CDR2 reads SNEGSKA (reference sequence). DNA of the CDR3: TGCAGTGCTTGTGGACTAGCCGGCACAGATACGCAGTATTTT. Protein sequence: CSACGLAGTDTQYF.

V and J are TRBV25-1 and TRBJ1-2; D call uncertain. V lost 2 bases and J 8 bases, leaving 12 bases between the germline ends. Germline V gene lookup returns CDR1 MGHDK and CDR2 SYGVNS. This CDR3 is built from 13 residues. The CDR3 sequence: CASSENRVWGYTF. In DNA form, the CDR3 reads TGTGCCAGCAGTGAAAACCGGGTTTGGGGCTACACCTTC.

The rearrangement uses TRBV12-3 or TRBV12-4 and TRBJ2-7; D might be TRBD2 (6 bases). The CDR3 extends over 14 amino acids. V shed 5 bases and J shed 4 bases, with 15 bases lying between them. The CDR3 reads CASSPGVGAYEQYF. CDR3 coding DNA: TGTGCCAGCAGTCCGGGGGTCGGCGCTTACGAGCAGTACTTC.

The chain has TRBV5-1 and TRBJ2-7; D remains unclear. The germline V gene has CDR1 SGHRS and CDR2 YFSETQ. CDR3 length: 14 residues. V lost 1 base and J 5 bases, leaving 13 bases between the germline ends. CDR3: CASSLNPIRDEQYF. The CDR3 bases are TGCGCCAGCAGCTTGAACCCAATTCGGGACGAGCAGTACTTC.

The chain couples TRBV5-4 to TRBJ2-3; 12 bases line up with TRBD2. Germline CDR1 SGHNT, CDR2 YYREEE (reference sequence). The V segment lost 3 bases and the J segment 0 bases; nucleotides outside the gene matches: 5. This CDR3 spans 17 amino acids. CDR3 sequence (DNA): TGTGCCAGCAGCTCCACCCTAGCGGGAGGGAGCACAGATACGCAGTATTTT. Translating gives CASSSTLAGGSTDTQYF. The full variable domain, its missing parts supplied by reference TRBV5-4 and TRBJ2-3, is ETGVTQSPTHLIKTRGQQVTLRCSSQSGHNTVSWYQQALGQGPQFIFQYYREEENGRGNFPPRFSGLQFPNYSSELNVNALELDDSALYLCASSSTLAGGSTDTQYFGPGTRLTVL.

This clonotype turned up a few times. The V and J genes are TRBV12-3 or TRBV12-4 and TRBJ1-6; the D gene is possibly TRBD1 (5 bases). CDR3 size: 14 residues. Trimming shortened V by 4 bases and J by 9 bases, and 13 bases separated the two germline ends. CDR3 in DNA: TGTGCCAGCAGTTCCGGGACCGCTAGTTCACCCCTCCACTTT. This translates into CASSSGTASSPLHF.

V gene TRBV5-1 combines with J gene TRBJ2-1; D may match TRBD1 or TRBD2 (5 bases each). Per the germline V gene, CDR1 is SGHRS and CDR2 is YFSETQ. This CDR3 spans 12 amino acids. Trimming pared 0 bases from V and 13 bases from J, leaving 11 bases between. CDR3 amino acids: CASSLERWDQFF. CDR3 in DNA: TGCGCCAGCAGCTTGGAACGGTGGGACCAGTTCTTC.

The V call is TRBV7-2, the J call TRBJ2-1, with a tentative D call TRBD1 (6 bases). CDR1 SGHTA and CDR2 FQGNSA come from the germline V gene. The ends were cut back, 3 bases at V and 4 bases at J, with 16 bases in the middle. This CDR3 spans 16 amino acids. The CDR3 DNA reads TGTGCCAGCAGCTTCGTAGCCCTAGGGGGATACAATGAGCAGTTCTTC. Its protein product is CASSFVALGGYNEQFF.